This TCR beta chain was found in a study of cytomegalovirus exposure and HLA in healthy donors. Primers included in the PCR were 60 Vbeta and 13 Jbeta primers. Sequenced by immunoSEQ multiplex PCR; TCRdb stores in-frame clones only, minus some. The sample carries approximately 97,000 clones, over 80% recorded once. Study-wide results and caveats: Owing to their indistinguishability, certain V segments, notably TRBV6-2 and TRBV6-3, were excluded. With further analysis later on, most CMV-associated TCR beta chains appeared HLA-restricted. An ancestry cluster, one associated with Asian ancestry, reportedly showed fewer N-insertions than the 666-donor mean in a later analysis.

Trimming cost V 3 bases and J 2 bases; bases outside gene matches: 8. Germline loops: CDR1 SGHTA, CDR2 FQGNSA. This CDR3 has 16 residues. Of note for this clone: What it binds is not known.

This clonotype was obtained from a man aged 35 to 55 in good health and CMV-seronegative. The rearrangement uses TRBV7-2 and TRBJ2-3, with 7 bases matching TRBD1. The material sequenced was PBMCs. CDR3 DNA sequence: TGTGCCAGCAGCTTGTACCAGACAGGGTCCACAGATACGCAGTATTTT. This sequence encodes CASSLYQTGSTDTQYF.